A selection of T cell receptor beta chains follows, all from one sample in a study of T-cell memory formation after mild COVID-19. Via MiXCR, TCRdb re-called the 5' RACE reads, giving one row per CDR3 protein. The sample lists over 500,000 distinct CDR3 sequences, 17% occurring once. Material for sequencing was PBMCs or a T cell subset sorted from them (not recorded which). The source of these receptors is an adult woman who had mild COVID-19 (a few samples of this study predate the infection). Cell type and time point are not known. Both conserved end residues are part of each CDR3.

TRBJ2-2 | TRBV12-3/TRBV12-4 | CASSYTRPGTGELFF
TRBJ2-5 | TRBV5-5 | CASSLEGTQETQYF
TRBJ2-1 | TRBV3-1 | CASSQEGRQQFF
TRBJ1-1 | TRBV30 | CAWSPPYTEAFF
TRBJ1-1 | TRBV12-3/TRBV12-4 | CASSLGTFPTEAFF
TRBJ1-2 | TRBV10-3 | CAISGTGGGYTF
TRBJ2-7 | TRBV4-1 | CASSQDAGTHVSYEQYF
TRBJ1-2 | TRBV10-3 | CAISTNISRGRGYTF
TRBJ2-7 | TRBV7-6 | CASSLGEGWSEQYF
TRBJ2-7 | TRBV15 | CATSRDRGRANEQYF
TRBJ2-3 | TRBV5-6 | CASSFPSGSYADTQYF
TRBJ2-3 | TRBV4-2 | CASSLEGGGDTQYF
TRBJ2-7 | TRBV5-6 | CASSPVSGVGEQYF
TRBJ2-4 | TRBV29-1 | CSIRQGLRGLGAKNIQYF
TRBJ2-1 | TRBV9 | CASSAETSGGHPGEQFF
TRBJ2-2 | TRBV11-1 | CASSLAGTWDGELFF
TRBJ2-1 | TRBV7-3 | CASSFLGLAGGLTSYNEQFF
TRBJ2-7 | TRBV7-2 | CASSVGLAGGEQYF
TRBJ2-3 | TRBV4-3 | CASSQEGDFGRTDTQYF
TRBJ1-2 | TRBV7-9 | CASSRDSLGGYTF
TRBJ1-1 | TRBV9 | CASSPRGEATEAFF
TRBJ2-5 | TRBV5-1 | CASSSIEGVETQYF
TRBJ1-4 | TRBV12-5 | CASGAETGGTNEKLFF
TRBJ2-7 | TRBV7-9 | CASSLFPGTYEQYF
TRBJ1-5 | TRBV20-1 | CSASDKGFQPQHF
TRBJ2-3 | TRBV24-1 | CATSDGQGMTDTQYF
TRBJ2-1 | TRBV5-1 | CASSATGTSGAEEQFF
TRBJ1-6 | TRBV27 | CASSSGGLSPLHF
TRBJ1-1 | TRBV5-1 | CASSPDGRNTEAFF
TRBJ2-3 | TRBV7-9 | CASSFFRTQGDTQYF
TRBJ1-1 | TRBV4-1 | CASSQEAGNLNTEAFF
TRBJ1-1 | TRBV9 | CARPFGTVNTEAFF
TRBJ2-2 | TRBV20-1 | CSASGSGTGELFF